The 5 T cell receptor beta chains in this list originate from one sample, sequenced in a study of identical twins. MiXCR, applied by TCRdb to the 5' RACE reads, yields one record per CDR3 protein. The table shows some 710,000 distinct CDR3 sequences, with around 5.7% occurring only once. The sequenced sample was naive T cells sorted from blood. These receptors came from a man aged 18 to 29 in good health.

This clonotype was recorded many times. The chain is built from TRBV5-1 and TRBJ2-7, with D perhaps TRBD1 (5 bases). The CDR3 covers 13 residues. The germline V gene encodes CDR1 SGHRS and CDR2 YFSETQ. Trimming removed 3 bases from V and 2 bases from J, with 9 bases in between. The CDR3 DNA reads TGCGCCAGCAGCTCCCTAGGGGCCTACGAGCAGTACTTC. As protein: CASSSLGAYEQYF.

This clonotype was counted many times. This chain connects TRBV28 to TRBJ1-5, with TRBD1 identical over 8 bases. The trim removed 11 bases at V and 0 bases at J, leaving 6 bases unmatched. This CDR3 comprises 14 residues. The germline CDR1 and CDR2 sequences are MDHEN and SYDVKM. CDR3 bases: TGTGCCGGCGGGACAGGATATAGCAATCAGCCCCAGCATTTT. Translation gives CAGGTGYSNQPQHF.

The chain uses TRBV28 and TRBJ2-5, with D perhaps being TRBD1 or TRBD2 (5 bases each). This CDR3 has 13 amino acids. Germline CDR1 reads MDHEN; CDR2 reads SYDVKM. V lost 8 bases to trimming and J lost 3 bases, with 13 bases between them. The CDR3 DNA is TGTGCCAGCGTGAGGGCGGACAAAGAGACCCAGTACTTC. Its translation: CASVRADKETQYF.

There are many counts of this clonotype. The gene calls are TRBV12-3 or TRBV12-4 and TRBJ1-2; 9 nucleotides align to TRBD1. V shed 9 bases, J shed 2 bases, and the junction held 7 bases outside the gene matches. This CDR3 comprises 14 residues. CDR3 region: CASAGTGINYGYTF. CDR3 DNA: TGTGCCAGTGCCGGGACAGGGATCAACTATGGCTACACCTTC.

This clonotype was recorded a few times. The gene calls are TRBV7-2 and TRBJ2-6; 10 bases match TRBD1. V trimming: 5 bases; J trimming: 0 bases; junction bases outside the gene matches: 22. CDR1 and CDR2 (germline): SGHTA, FQGNSA. The CDR3 covers 23 residues. This CDR3 is CASSVRPNIKKTGGVSGANVLTF. The DNA for the CDR3 is TGTGCCAGCAGCGTCCGTCCCAACATAAAGAAGACAGGGGGCGTCTCTGGGGCCAACGTCCTGACTTTC.